This T cell receptor (beta chain) appears in the sequencing data of a study of early stage breast cancer tumors (dated by TCRdb to the late 2010s). Regarding the study in general: Of the 15 to 20 invasive breast tumors, eleven to twelve were found to be estrogen receptor-positive, progesterone receptor-positive and HER2-negative. Of the approximately twelve ER+/PR+/HER2- tumors, eight were classified as invasive ductal carcinomas and four as invasive lobular carcinomas. The samples as a whole yielded under 3,500,000 detected templates, corresponding to 900,000 to 1,100,000 unique clonotypes. On average, each sample got around 10-fold read coverage. What the authors observed across the whole study: Tumors showed around 2.5-fold higher T cell density and higher clonality than adjacent normal breast tissue. Chain pairing and functional markers such as CD4, CD8 and FOXP3 were not captured by bulk genomic DNA sequencing of unsorted cells. Enriched TCRB sequences shared across patients were found to be mostly commonly generated sequences that were unlikely to play an important role in the tumor microenvironment. Because the cohort was small, a breakdown by tumor subtype could not be done. Repertoires from blood resembled normal breast more closely than tumor, and using blood as a reference for each tissue separated tumor from normal in most of the 16 patients.

To note about this clone: Its cognate antigen has yet to be identified. Base-call qualities are not available, and no considerably larger clone is one nucleotide away.

The study profiled bulk TCR beta-chain repertoires in matched peripheral blood, tumor and adjacent normal breast tissue taken from approximately 15 patients with early-stage breast cancer. Before surgery, whole blood (roughly 4.5-11 mL) was collected into EDTA tubes and processed within 2 hours. Ficoll-Paque centrifugation in SepMate-50 tubes was used to isolate peripheral blood mononuclear cells. PBMCs were cryopreserved in aliquots of about 2 to 4.5 million cells in approximately 90% FBS with around 10% DMSO and kept in liquid nitrogen. The Qiagen AllPrep DNA/RNA Mini kit was used to extract genomic DNA. Measured from the cysteine to the phenylalanine, the CDR3 is 15 residues long. Only the CDR3 DNA is retained, 45 bases long and in frame from the first base. The junction shows trimming of 4 bases on V and 3 bases on J, and the gene matches do not reach 7 bases of it. Based on the germline V gene (reference sequence), the CDR1 and CDR2 sequences are LNHNV and YYDKDF.

Every sample was amplified as two independent genomic DNA replicates, using roughly 0.5 ug for blood and roughly 1.6 ug for tumor or normal breast. TCRB sequencing of genomic DNA was carried out with the ImmunoSeq Intro kit according to the manufacturer's instructions. For absolute quantification, the approximately 30-cycle multiplex PCR included proprietary primers along with spike-in control sequences. Single-end 150-bp reads were used to sequence an 87-bp fragment spanning the CDR3 plus the flanking V and J genes. Each lane of an Illumina MiSeq running version 3.0 chemistry carried seven multiplexed samples, with two replicates apiece. The original methods were these. The vendor's proprietary pipeline processed the raw data and merged both replicates into a single result for each sample. Productive rearrangements sharing the V-gene family, CDR3 amino acid sequence and J-gene segment were defined as clonotypes. Clonality was calculated as 1 minus the normalized Shannon entropy (Pielou evenness) of TCRB abundances. T cell density was estimated by dividing total templates by the number of input cells inferred from the DNA input amount. Total repertoire diversity and clonality were estimated with Recon using default parameters. Tumor-enriched clonotypes were defined as having over 0.1% abundance in tumor and at least 32-fold higher abundance than in normal breast. TCRdb took over this immuneACCESS table, retaining in-frame rearrangements with V and J assigned. Such tables are incomplete; in checked studies, under half of the missing clones stem from an unresolved V gene, and the remainder is unexplained. Clone size and the V and J calls come from that table; the DNA yielded D and trimming. This sample holds 25,000 to 35,000 clones; 70% to 75% were observed only once. The ten largest clones capture 4.7% of the sample.

This receptor chain uses TRBV15 and TRBJ2-7; 9 of the junction bases match TRBD2. Input material: blood. The clonotype was recovered from a person aged 35-55 years with breast cancer. The DNA is TGTGCCACCAGCAACCCCGGACTAGCGCACTACGAGCAGTACTTC. Its protein product is CATSNPGLAHYEQYF.